The present entry profiles one T cell receptor beta chain with its context. V lost 5 bases, J lost 5 bases, and 20 bases lay in between. This CDR3 region has 16 residues. The germline V gene encodes CDR1 KGHDR and CDR2 SFDVKD. The data derive from a study of blood T cell repertoires in COVID-19. Looking at the study overall: Samples taken during acute and convalescent COVID-19 were collected in the United States, Italy and Spain.

The repertoire was sequenced with immunoSEQ multiplex PCR; TCRdb's copy has only in-frame clones and lacks some. The sample has 300,000 to 400,000 clones, 75% to 90% seen once; the top ten hold roughly 6%. J is TRBJ1-2 and V is TRBV24-1; maybe TRBD1 (6 bases). The sample taken for sequencing was peripheral blood. This receptor was obtained from a woman aged 45 to 65 with COVID-19, enrolled during active disease. The CDR3 region has the DNA TGTGCCACCAGTGCCCATGGAACAGGGTCTTATTATGGCTACACCTTC. Amino acids: CATSAHGTGSYYGYTF.